This TCR beta chain was identified in a study of T cells in Graves' hyperthyroidism and ophthalmopathy. Germline V lookup: CDR1 MNHNS, CDR2 SASEGT. The CDR3 runs 12 residues. Unmatched junction bases numbered 4, after V lost 5 bases and J lost 9 bases. This clonotype was picked up many times. TCR beta CDR3 regions were amplified from RNA transcripts. HTBI primers were used for first-round RT-PCR of the TCR CDR3. Each CDR3 protein is one row after TCRdb ran MiXCR on the multiplex PCR reads. Here the sample spans 300,000 or so distinct CDR3 sequences, approximately 15% being singletons. The TCR sequence derives from a woman aged 55-69 years with Graves' ophthalmopathy. The chain is built from TRBV6-1 and TRBJ1-2; 9 positions agree with TRBD1. Sequences were obtained from blood. The CDR3 sequence: CASSRQGDSYTF. The CDR3 DNA reads TGTGCCAGCAGTCGACAGGGGGACAGCTACACCTTC.